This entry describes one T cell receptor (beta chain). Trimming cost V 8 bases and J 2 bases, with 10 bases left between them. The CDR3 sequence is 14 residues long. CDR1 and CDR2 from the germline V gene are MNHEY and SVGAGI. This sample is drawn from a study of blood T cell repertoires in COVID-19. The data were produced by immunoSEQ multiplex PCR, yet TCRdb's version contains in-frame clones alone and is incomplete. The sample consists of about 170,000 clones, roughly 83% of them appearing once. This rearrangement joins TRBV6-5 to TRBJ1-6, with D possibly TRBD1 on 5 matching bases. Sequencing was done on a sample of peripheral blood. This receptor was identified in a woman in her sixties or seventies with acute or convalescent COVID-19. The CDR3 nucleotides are TGTGCCAGCGGTCGCAGGGCCTATAATTCACCCCTCCACTTT. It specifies CASGRRAYNSPLHF.